This T cell receptor beta chain was sequenced for a study of cytotoxic CD8 clonotypes in ibrutinib-treated CLL. Overall study: Approximately 25 partial and 2 complete responses; at median approximately 70 months, approximately 14 remitted, about twelve progressed. Productive templates per sample averaged roughly 250,000; productive rearrangements, approximately 93,000.

Concerning this clone itself: Antigen specificity is unknown.

Looked up from germline, CDR1 is SQVTM and CDR2 is ANQGSEA. The CDR3 length is 11 residues. Deletions cut 7 bases from V and 5 bases from J, with 11 bases between. The assay was immunoSEQ multiplex PCR, and TCRdb's table has in-frame clones only and misses some. This table has about 300,000 clones, 76% appearing once. Around 2 micrograms of genomic DNA (from cryopreserved PBMCs) were used for TCR beta libraries. Study results and limitations: Researchers report that baseline clonality outpaced age-matched healthy donors and tracked circulating CD8+ T-cell counts.

The rearrangement joins TRBV29-1 to TRBJ1-1; D ambiguous. The clonotype comes from a human donor with chronic lymphocytic leukemia. The sample was PBMCs, taken at disease progression, from a patient treated with ibrutinib. Here the CDR3 DNA reads TGCAGCGCAATAAAGGGTACTGAAGCTTTCTTT. Protein product: CSAIKGTEAFF.